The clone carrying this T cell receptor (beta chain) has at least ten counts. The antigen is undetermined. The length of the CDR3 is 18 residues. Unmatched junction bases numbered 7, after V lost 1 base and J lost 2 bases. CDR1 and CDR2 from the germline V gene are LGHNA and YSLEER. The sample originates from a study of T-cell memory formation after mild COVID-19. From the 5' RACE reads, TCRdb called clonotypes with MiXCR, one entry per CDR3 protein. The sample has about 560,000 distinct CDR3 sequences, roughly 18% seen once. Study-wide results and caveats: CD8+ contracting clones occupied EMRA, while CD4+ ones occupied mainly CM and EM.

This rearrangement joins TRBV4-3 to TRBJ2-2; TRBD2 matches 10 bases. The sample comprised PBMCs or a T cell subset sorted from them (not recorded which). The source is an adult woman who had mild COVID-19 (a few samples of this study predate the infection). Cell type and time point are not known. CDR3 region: CASSQVKGLALNTGELFF. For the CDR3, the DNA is TGCGCCAGCAGCCAAGTTAAGGGACTAGCGCTTAACACCGGGGAGCTGTTTTTT.